In this sample, the clone carrying this TCR beta chain turned up a few times. Its antigen is still unknown. This entry belongs to a study of tumor-infiltrating lymphocytes in localized non-small cell lung cancer. Method: immunoSEQ multiplex PCR; TCRdb's copy keeps in-frame clones and lacks some. This sample has roughly 12,000 clones; about 82% occur once, and the top ten carry 9.5% to 15%. The CDR3 contains 14 residues. Germline loops: CDR1 SGHVS, CDR2 FNYEAQ. V shed 5 bases, J shed 5 bases, and the junction held 7 bases outside the gene matches. Whole-study findings and limits: Immunotypes IM1 and IM2 had similar TCR-derived T-cell fractions. Compared with uninvolved lung, tumors showed higher T cell infiltration by TCRbeta sequencing. TCR sequencing covered a subset of patients with enough tissue. Different pieces of the same tissue were used for each assay.

The specimen sequenced was uninvolved lung tissue not adjacent to the tumor. The chain is built from TRBV7-6 and TRBJ2-7; 9 bases line up with TRBD1. The origin of this receptor is a human donor with non-small cell lung cancer. CDR3 in amino acids: CASSAAGQGNEQYF. The CDR3 DNA is TGTGCCAGCAGCGCAGCGGGACAGGGTAACGAGCAGTACTTC.